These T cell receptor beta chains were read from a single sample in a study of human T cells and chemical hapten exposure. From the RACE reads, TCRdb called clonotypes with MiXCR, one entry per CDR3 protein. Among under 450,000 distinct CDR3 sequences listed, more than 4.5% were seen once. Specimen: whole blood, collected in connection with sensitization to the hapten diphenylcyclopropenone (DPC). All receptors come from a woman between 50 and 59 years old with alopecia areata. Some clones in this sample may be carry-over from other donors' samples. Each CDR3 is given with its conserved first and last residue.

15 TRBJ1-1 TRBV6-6 CASSKLGTGNTEAFF
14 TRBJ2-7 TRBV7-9 CASSPPQGLREQYF
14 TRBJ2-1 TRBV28 CASSTGSSYNEQFF
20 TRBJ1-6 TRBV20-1 CSARDDTGYREVSYNSPLHF
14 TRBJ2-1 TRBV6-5 CASSYGPGPDEQFF
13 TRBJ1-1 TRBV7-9 CASSLGAGSEAFF
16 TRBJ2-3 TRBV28 CASRPRDVSRTDTQYF
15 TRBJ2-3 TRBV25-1 CASSRSGRTTDTQYF
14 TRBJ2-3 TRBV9 CASSPDRVPDTQYF
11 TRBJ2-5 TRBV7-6 CASRAEETQYF